This T cell receptor beta chain was sequenced for a study of tumor T cells in aggressive B-cell lymphoma. CDR3 length: 15 amino acids. The J segment lost 0 bases and the V segment lost 2 bases, leaving 2 bases of the junction unmatched. Germline V gene data show CDR1 as KGHSH and CDR2 as LQKENI. The assay was immunoSEQ multiplex PCR, and TCRdb's table has in-frame clones only and misses some. The data hold about 2,800 clones, with 75% to 85% observed a single time. The TCR originated in an adult with diffuse large B cell lymphoma. Some clones in this sample may be carry-over from other donors' samples. The chain couples TRBV18 to TRBJ2-7; 9 bases line up with TRBD1. The source material was tumor tissue. CDR3 loop: CASSPRQGGSYEQYF. The CDR3 DNA reads as TGTGCCAGCTCACCAAGACAGGGGGGCTCCTACGAGCAGTACTTC.